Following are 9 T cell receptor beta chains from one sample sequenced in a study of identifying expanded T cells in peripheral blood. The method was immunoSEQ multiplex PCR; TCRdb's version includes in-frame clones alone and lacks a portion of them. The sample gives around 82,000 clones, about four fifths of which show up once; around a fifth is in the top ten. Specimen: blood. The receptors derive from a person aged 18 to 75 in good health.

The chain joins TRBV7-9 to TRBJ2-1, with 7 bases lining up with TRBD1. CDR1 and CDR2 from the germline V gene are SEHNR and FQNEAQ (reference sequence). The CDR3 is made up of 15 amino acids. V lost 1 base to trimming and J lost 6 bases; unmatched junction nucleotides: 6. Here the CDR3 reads CASSLEQGSFNEQFF. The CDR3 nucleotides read TGTGCCAGCAGCTTAGAACAGGGGTCGTTCAATGAGCAGTTCTTC. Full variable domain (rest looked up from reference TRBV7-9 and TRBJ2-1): DTGVSQNPRHKITKRGQNVTFRCDPISEHNRLYWYRQTLGQGPEFLTYFQNEAQLEKSRLLSDRFSAERPKGSFSTLEIQRTEQGDSAMYLCASSLEQGSFNEQFFGPGTRLTVL.

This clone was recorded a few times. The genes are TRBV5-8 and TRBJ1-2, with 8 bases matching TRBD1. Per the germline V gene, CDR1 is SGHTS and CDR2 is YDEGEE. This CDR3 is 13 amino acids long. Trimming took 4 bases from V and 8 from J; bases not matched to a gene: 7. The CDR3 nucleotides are TGTGCCAGCAGCCCGCGGACAGGGTTGGGCTACACCTTC. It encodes CASSPRTGLGYTF. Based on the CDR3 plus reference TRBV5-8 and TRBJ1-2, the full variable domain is EAGVTQSPTHLIKTRGQQATLRCSPISGHTSVYWYQQALGLGLQFLLWYDEGEERNRGNFPPRFSGRQFPNYSSELNVNALELEDSALYLCASSPRTGLGYTFGSGTRLTVV.

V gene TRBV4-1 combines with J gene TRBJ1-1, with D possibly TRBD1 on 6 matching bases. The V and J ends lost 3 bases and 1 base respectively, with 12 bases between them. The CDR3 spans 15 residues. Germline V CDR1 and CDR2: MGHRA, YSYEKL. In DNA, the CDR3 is TGCGCCAGCAGCCATCCGGTCAGGGGGAACACTGAAGCTTTCTTT. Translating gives CASSHPVRGNTEAFF.

CDR3 DNA sequence: TGCGCCAGCAGCCGAGGACTTACAGCGAACACCGGGGAGCTGTTTTTT. This codes for CASSRGLTANTGELFF. The chain carries TRBV4-3 and TRBJ2-2, with a possible D match to TRBD2 (5 bases). CDR1 and CDR2 from the germline V gene are LGHNA and YSLEER. The CDR3 contains 16 residues. Trimming left V 4 bases short and J 0 bases short, with 12 bases between.

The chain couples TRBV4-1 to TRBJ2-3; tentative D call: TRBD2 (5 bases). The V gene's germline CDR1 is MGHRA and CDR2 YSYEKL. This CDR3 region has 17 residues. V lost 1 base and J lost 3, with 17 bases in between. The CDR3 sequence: CASSQGITSGLTDTQYF. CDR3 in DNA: TGCGCCAGCAGCCAAGGAATTACCTCTGGACTTACAGATACGCAGTATTTT.

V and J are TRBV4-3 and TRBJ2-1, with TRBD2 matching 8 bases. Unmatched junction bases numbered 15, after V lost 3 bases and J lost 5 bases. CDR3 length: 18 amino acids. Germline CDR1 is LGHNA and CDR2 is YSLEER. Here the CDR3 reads CASSQDSDGLAGNNEQFF. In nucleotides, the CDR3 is TGCGCCAGCAGCCAGGACTCCGATGGGCTAGCGGGTAACAATGAGCAGTTCTTC.

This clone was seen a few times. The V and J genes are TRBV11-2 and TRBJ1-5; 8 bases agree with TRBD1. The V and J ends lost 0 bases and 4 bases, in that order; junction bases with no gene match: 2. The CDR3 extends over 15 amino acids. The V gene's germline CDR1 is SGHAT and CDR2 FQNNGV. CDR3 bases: TGTGCCAGCAGCTTAGAGGGACAGGCGAATCAGCCCCAGCATTTT. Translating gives CASSLEGQANQPQHF.

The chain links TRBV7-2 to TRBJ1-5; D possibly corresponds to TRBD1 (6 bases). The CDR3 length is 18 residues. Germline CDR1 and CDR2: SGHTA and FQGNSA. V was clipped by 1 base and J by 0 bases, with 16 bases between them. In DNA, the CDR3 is TGTGCCAGCAGCTTAGAAAAAGGGGGGGGTTTTAGCAATCAGCCCCAGCATTTT. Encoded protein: CASSLEKGGGFSNQPQHF.

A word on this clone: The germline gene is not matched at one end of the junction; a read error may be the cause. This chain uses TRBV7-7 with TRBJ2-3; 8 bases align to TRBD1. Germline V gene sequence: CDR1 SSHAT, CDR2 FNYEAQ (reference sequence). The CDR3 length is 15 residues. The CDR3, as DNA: TGTGCTAGCAGCTTGGGCCAGGGGGCCACAGATACGCAGTATTTT. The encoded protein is CASSLGQGATDTQYF.